The 3 T cell receptor beta chains below were found in one sample sequenced in a study of blood T cell repertoires in COVID-19. TCRdb's copy holds only in-frame clones and misses some; the assay was immunoSEQ multiplex PCR. The sample holds some 45,000 clones; approximately 80% are singletons and the top ten take 11% to 15%. Sequenced sample: peripheral blood. The source of these receptors is a human donor in a cohort sampled during active COVID-19.

J is TRBJ2-2 and V is TRBV2; D is unresolved. Trimming took 2 bases from V and 4 from J, leaving 8 bases between them. CDR1 is SNHLY, CDR2 FYNNEI, per germline. CDR3 length: 14 residues. CDR3 protein: CASSERTSTGELFF. The CDR3 nucleotides read TGTGCCAGCAGTGAAAGAACGAGCACCGGGGAGCTGTTTTTT.

V usage is TRBV29-1 and J usage is TRBJ1-4; 7 nucleotides line up with TRBD1. J lost 1 base, V lost 1 base, and 9 bases had no gene match. This CDR3 comprises 17 residues. Germline-derived CDR1 and CDR2 are SQVTM and ANQGSEA. CDR3 sequence reads: CSVEGQGEEKTNEKLFF. The CDR3 nucleotides read TGCAGCGTTGAAGGCCAGGGGGAAGAGAAAACTAATGAAAAACTGTTTTTT.

The chain couples TRBV7-6 to TRBJ2-7, with TRBD1 identical over 8 bases. The CDR3 is made up of 15 amino acids. Germline V CDR1 and CDR2: SGHVS, FNYEAQ. The V gene end was trimmed by 4 bases and the J gene end by 1 base; junction bases not matched to a gene: 6. The chain's CDR3 is CASSSAGQGSYEQYF. CDR3 bases: TGTGCCAGCAGCTCCGCCGGACAGGGATCCTACGAGCAGTACTTC.